Shown below are 8 T cell receptor beta chains from a single sample sequenced in a study of regulatory T cells in long-lasting Graves disease. Time point described: persistent/refractory GD, antithyroid drugs over 5 years with positive TRAb. There was RNA extracted from PBMCs, and the TCR library was made from it. TCR beta libraries were built with iRepertoire HTBI primers and Arm-PCR of CDR3 regions. TCRdb ran MiXCR on the multiplex PCR reads and lists one entry per CDR3 protein. The profile shows approximately 290,000 distinct CDR3 sequences, around 20% of them singletons. The sequencing used peripheral blood mononuclear cells (PBMCs), collected when the disease was refractory, from a patient treated with antithyroid drugs. All receptors come from a female donor with Graves disease.

Note on this clonotype: A much larger clone differs by one base, so this may be a read error. This rearrangement joins TRBV6-1 to TRBJ1-1; the D is unclear. There are 13 residues in the CDR3. Trimming removed 6 bases from V and 0 bases from J, with 8 bases in between. From germline, CDR1 is MNHNS and CDR2 SASEGT. The CDR3, as DNA: TGTGCCAGCAGGGAGGATTTGAACACTGAAGCTTTCTTT. It encodes CASREDLNTEAFF.

This clonotype was detected only a few times. The conserved phenylalanine or tryptophan normally closing the CDR3 is absent here, so this likely arose from a read error. J is TRBJ2-1 and V is TRBV2; TRBD2 matches 8 bases. V shed 4 bases, J shed 0 bases, and the junction held 5 bases outside the gene matches. The CDR3 covers 16 residues. In germline, CDR1 is SNHLY, CDR2 FYNNEI. CDR3 in amino acids: CASSGLAGYSYNEQFL. CDR3 nucleotide sequence: TGTGCCAGCAGTGGCCTAGCGGGTTACTCCTACAATGAGCAGTTCCTC.

This clonotype was seen many times. The chain couples TRBV3-1 to TRBJ1-1; TRBD1 aligns across 7 bases. This CDR3 comprises 16 residues. V shed 7 bases and J 0 bases; nucleotides not matched to a gene: 11. From germline, CDR1 is LGHDT and CDR2 YNNKEL (reference sequence). The CDR3 DNA is TGTGCCAGCACCCCGACAGGGATGAAATTGAACACTGAAGCTTTCTTT. Its protein product is CASTPTGMKLNTEAFF.

This clonotype was detected many times. The V and J genes are TRBV5-1 and TRBJ1-1; D is possibly TRBD1 (5 bases). CDR3 length: 15 residues. The germline V gene encodes CDR1 SGHRS and CDR2 YFSETQ. Trimming cost V 0 bases and J 0 bases, with 9 bases left between them. CDR3: CASSLGGSMNTEAFF. For the CDR3, the DNA is TGCGCCAGCAGCTTGGGGGGCAGCATGAACACTGAAGCTTTCTTT.

The chain is built from TRBV29-1 and TRBJ2-4, with TRBD2 as a possible D gene (6 bases). Per the germline V gene, CDR1 is SQVTM and CDR2 is ANQGSEA. Deletions cut 4 bases from V and 9 bases from J, with 16 bases between. The CDR3 totals 13 residues. CDR3 loop: CSVARLGAGIQYF. The CDR3 DNA follows: TGCAGCGTTGCCCGACTAGGAGCGGGCATTCAGTACTTC.

This clonotype was counted between two and nine times. The J gene is TRBJ2-2, the V gene TRBV11-2; 7 nucleotides match TRBD2. The CDR3 consists of 15 residues. After removal of 5 bases from V and 3 bases from J, the junction contained 6 bases not matched to a gene. Germline assignment: CDR1 SGHAT and CDR2 FQNNGV. Written as DNA, the CDR3 is TGTGCCAGCAGCCTTGAGCGGGACTACACCGGGGAGCTGTTTTTT. Residues: CASSLERDYTGELFF.

This clonotype was observed many times. The CDR3 nucleotides read TGTGCCTGGAGCGTTTTTCCTGGACAGGGAGCTGGCTACACCTTC. Translating it yields CAWSVFPGQGAGYTF. The chain employs TRBV30 and TRBJ1-2; 8 bases fit TRBD1. CDR1 and CDR2 (germline): GTSNPN, SVGIG (reference sequence). V dropped 3 bases and J dropped 7; count of bases not matched to a gene: 13. This CDR3 is 15 amino acids long.

This clonotype has ten or more counts. The rearrangement links TRBV28 to TRBJ1-5, with a tentative D call TRBD1 (6 bases). Germline CDR1 and CDR2: MDHEN and SYDVKM. The V gene lost 6 bases and the J gene lost 3 bases, with 12 bases spanning the gap. This CDR3 contains 14 residues. DNA of the CDR3: TGTGCCAGCAGCCCAGACAGGTTCAATCAGCCCCAGCATTTT. Protein sequence: CASSPDRFNQPQHF.